This T cell receptor beta chain was recorded in a study of T cells expressing NK-cell markers. For the study at large: Just one sequenced donor of eight was HCMV-seronegative, while seven were seropositive. Findings and limits, study-wide: Dominance of the CD3+CD56-NKG2C+ fraction by these clonotypes also held in several donors.

From the 5' RACE reads, TCRdb lists one entry per CDR3 protein and no DNA. The table for this sample gives 250,000 to 300,000 distinct CDR3 sequences. With respect to this clonotype: As yet, its antigen is unknown.

CDR3 length equals 16 residues. The V gene's germline CDR1 is MNHNS and CDR2 SASEGT. This sequence joins TRBV6-1 and TRBJ1-5; TCRdb's D call, TRBD1, is unchecked because there is no DNA. Sequencing was done on a sample of blood T cells: a sorted CD56 or NKG2C T cell subset, CD4+ or CD8+ T cells, or bulk PBMC T cells (not recorded which). This clonotype was obtained from a woman between 18 and 70 years old in good health. The CDR3 protein is CASIRQRGNIGQPQHF.